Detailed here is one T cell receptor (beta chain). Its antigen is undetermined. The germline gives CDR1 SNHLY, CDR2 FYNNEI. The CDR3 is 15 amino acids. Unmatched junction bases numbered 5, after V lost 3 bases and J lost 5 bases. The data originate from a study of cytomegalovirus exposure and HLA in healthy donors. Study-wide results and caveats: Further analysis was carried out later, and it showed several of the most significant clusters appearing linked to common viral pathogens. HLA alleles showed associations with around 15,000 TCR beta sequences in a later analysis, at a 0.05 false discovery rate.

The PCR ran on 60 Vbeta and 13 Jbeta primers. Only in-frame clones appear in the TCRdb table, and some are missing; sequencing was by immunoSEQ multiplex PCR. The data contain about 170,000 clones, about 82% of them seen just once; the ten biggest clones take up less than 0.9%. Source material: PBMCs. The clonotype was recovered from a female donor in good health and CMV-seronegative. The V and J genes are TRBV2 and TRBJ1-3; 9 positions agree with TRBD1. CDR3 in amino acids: CASSDKTGGRNTIYF. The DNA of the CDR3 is TGTGCCAGCAGTGATAAGACAGGGGGGCGAAACACCATATATTTT.